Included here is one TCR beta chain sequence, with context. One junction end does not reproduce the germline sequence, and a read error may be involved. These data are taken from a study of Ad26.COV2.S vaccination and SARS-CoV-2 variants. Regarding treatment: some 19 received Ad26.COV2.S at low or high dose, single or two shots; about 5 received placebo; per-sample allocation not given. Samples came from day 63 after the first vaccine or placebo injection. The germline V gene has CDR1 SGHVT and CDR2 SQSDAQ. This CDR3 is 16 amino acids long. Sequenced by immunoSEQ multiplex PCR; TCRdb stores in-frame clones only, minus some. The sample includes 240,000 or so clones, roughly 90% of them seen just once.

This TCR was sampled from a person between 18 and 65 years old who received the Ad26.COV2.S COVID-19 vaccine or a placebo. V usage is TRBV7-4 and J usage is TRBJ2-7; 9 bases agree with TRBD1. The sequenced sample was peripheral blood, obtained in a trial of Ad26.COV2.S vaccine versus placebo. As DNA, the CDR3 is TGTGCCGGCAGCCCTACCAGGGACAGGGTTACCTACGAGCAGTACTTC. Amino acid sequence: CAGSPTRDRVTYEQYF.